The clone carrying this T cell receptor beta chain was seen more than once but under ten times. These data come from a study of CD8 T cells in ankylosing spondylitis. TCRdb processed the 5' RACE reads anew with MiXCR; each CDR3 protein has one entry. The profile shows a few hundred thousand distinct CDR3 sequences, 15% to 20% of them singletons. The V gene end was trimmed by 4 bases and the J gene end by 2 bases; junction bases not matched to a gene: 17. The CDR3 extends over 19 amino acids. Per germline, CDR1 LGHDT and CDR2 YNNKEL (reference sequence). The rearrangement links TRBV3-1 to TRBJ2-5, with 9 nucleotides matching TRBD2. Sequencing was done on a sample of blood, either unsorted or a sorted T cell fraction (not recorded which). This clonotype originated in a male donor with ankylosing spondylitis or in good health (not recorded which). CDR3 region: CASSPYENRLAEPQETQYF. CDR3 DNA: TGTGCCAGCAGCCCATACGAAAACCGACTAGCGGAGCCTCAAGAGACCCAGTACTTC.